This is a list of T cell receptor beta chains from one sample in a study of early T cells in non-severe SARS-CoV-2 infection. TCRdb redid the calling of the 5' RACE reads with MiXCR, one entry per CDR3 protein. The sample gives 55,000 to 75,000 distinct CDR3 sequences, 10% to 15% of which show up once; over 1.5% is in the top ten. Specimen: whole blood. Every receptor here comes from an adult who was a healthcare worker with PCR-confirmed SARS-CoV-2 infection or an uninfected control (not recorded which). The CDR3 runs from the conserved cysteine through the conserved F or W. The D gene is left open where the match is weak. Clone size is given for some rows only: seen once, a few or many times, or a class if the clone is expanded.

TRBV20-1,NA,few,TRBJ2-2,CSARPGTVNTGELFF,TGCAGTGCTAGGCCCGGGACGGTGAACACCGGGGAGCTGTTTTTT
TRBV29-1,NA,many,TRBJ2-1,CSVARGSGRNEQFF,TGCAGCGTTGCAAGGGGTTCAGGGCGAAATGAGCAGTTCTTC
TRBV29-1,NA,few,TRBJ1-1,CSVLTGFEAFF,TGCAGCGTACTTACAGGCTTTGAAGCTTTCTTT
TRBV27,TRBD1,few,TRBJ1-2,CASNAFQGTGGSGGYTF,TGTGCCAGCAATGCCTTTCAAGGGACAGGGGGTTCTGGTGGCTACACCTTC
TRBV29-1,NA,many,TRBJ1-1,CSPPDGWHTEAFF,TGCAGCCCACCGGACGGGTGGCACACTGAAGCTTTCTTT
TRBV3-1,TRBD2,NA,TRBJ2-7,CASTGLAGEQYF,TGTGCCAGCACCGGACTAGCGGGTGAGCAGTACTTC
TRBV5-1,TRBD1,few,TRBJ1-1,CASSLMTGGANTEAFF,TGCGCCAGCAGCCTAATGACAGGGGGAGCGAACACTGAAGCTTTCTTT
TRBV7-2,NA,NA,TRBJ2-5,CASSPTAAETQYF,TGTGCCAGCAGCCCCACGGCGGCGGAAACCCAGTACTTC
TRBV6-2/TRBV6-3,NA,NA,TRBJ2-7,CAAGPGGPYEQYF,TGTGCCGCAGGCCCGGGGGGCCCCTACGAGCAGTACTTC
TRBV6-5,TRBD1,NA,TRBJ2-6,CASSYKTGEMSGANVLTF,TGTGCCAGCAGTTACAAAACAGGGGAAATGTCTGGGGCCAACGTCCTGACTTTC
TRBV5-5,NA,few,TRBJ1-1,CASSRRTGNTEAFF,TGTGCCAGCAGCCGCCGTACAGGGAACACTGAAGCTTTCTTT
TRBV7-2,TRBD1,many,TRBJ1-5,CASSPTGEQPQHF,TGTGCCAGCAGCCCCACAGGGGAACAGCCCCAGCATTTT
TRBV30,NA,many,TRBJ2-7,CAWSRGFHEQYF,TGTGCCTGGAGTAGGGGTTTCCACGAGCAGTACTTC
TRBV6-5,NA,many,TRBJ2-7,CASSQTGTRYEQYF,TGTGCCAGCAGTCAGACCGGGACTCGGTACGAGCAGTACTTC
TRBV11-2,NA,many,TRBJ2-7,CASSGGVTGEQYF,TGTGCCAGCAGCGGCGGGGTCACGGGGGAGCAGTACTTC
TRBV27,NA,NA,TRBJ2-2,CASGINTGELFF,TGTGCCAGCGGGATCAACACCGGGGAGCTGTTTTTT
TRBV4-1,NA,many,TRBJ1-6,CASSQLSGADSPLHF,TGCGCCAGCAGCCAATTATCAGGGGCGGATTCACCCCTCCACTTT
TRBV7-3,NA,once,TRBJ2-2,CASSFQPGRELFF,TGTGCCAGCAGCTTCCAGCCTGGCCGGGAGCTGTTTTTT
TRBV27,TRBD1,NA,TRBJ2-7,CASRTFRDRSSEQYF,TGTGCCAGCAGAACCTTTAGGGACAGGTCTTCCGAGCAGTACTTC
TRBV12-3/TRBV12-4,TRBD2,many,TRBJ2-1,CASSLAGGPYNEQFF,TGCGCCAGCAGCTTGGCGGGGGGGCCTTACAATGAGCAGTTCTTC
TRBV7-2,NA,many,TRBJ2-7,CASSPIGRSYEQYF,TGTGCCAGCAGCCCAATTGGACGGAGCTACGAGCAGTACTTC
TRBV19,NA,few,TRBJ2-7,CASSIGLAHSYEQYF,TGTGCCAGTAGTATCGGGCTAGCGCACTCCTACGAGCAGTACTTC
TRBV11-2,TRBD2,few,TRBJ2-3,CASSFRLAGPTVDTQYF,TGTGCCAGCAGCTTCAGGCTAGCGGGGCCGACGGTAGATACGCAGTATTTT
TRBV11-2,NA,few,TRBJ2-5,CASSSIQGARTQYF,TGTGCCAGCAGCTCGATACAGGGAGCCAGGACCCAGTACTTC
TRBV11-2,NA,many,TRBJ2-7,CASSLAYEQYF,TGTGCCAGCAGTCTTGCCTACGAGCAGTACTTC
TRBV30,NA,NA,TRBJ1-2,CAWSIHHYGYTF,TGTGCCTGGAGTATCCATCACTATGGCTACACCTTC
TRBV6-5,TRBD1,NA,TRBJ1-5,CASSRTGQGDQPQHF,TGTGCCAGCAGTCGTACCGGACAGGGTGATCAGCCCCAGCATTTT
TRBV6-6,NA,NA,TRBJ1-3,CASSFGGTIYF,TGTGCCAGCAGCTTTGGGGGCACCATATATTTT
TRBV6-6,TRBD1,many,TRBJ2-1,CASRYGQGRNEQFF,TGTGCCAGCAGATACGGACAGGGAAGGAATGAGCAGTTCTTC
TRBV6-5,TRBD1,few,TRBJ1-2,CASSYSDRAYGYTF,TGTGCCAGCAGTTACTCGGACAGGGCCTATGGCTACACCTTC
TRBV7-2,NA,few,TRBJ2-7,CASSFNAPYEQYF,TGTGCCAGCAGCTTCAATGCGCCCTACGAGCAGTACTTC
TRBV9,NA,NA,TRBJ1-1,CASSVSPGGGSEAFF,TGTGCCAGCAGCGTATCTCCGGGTGGGGGTTCTGAAGCTTTCTTT
TRBV7-9,TRBD2,many,TRBJ2-5,CASSQLAGGPVRETQYF,TGTGCCAGCAGCCAACTAGCGGGGGGGCCTGTCCGGGAGACCCAGTACTTC
TRBV4-3,NA,many,TRBJ1-4,CASSQDLPATNEKLFF,TGCGCCAGCAGCCAAGATCTTCCGGCAACTAATGAAAAACTGTTTTTT
TRBV7-9,NA,few,TRBJ2-1,CASSPGHQLAEEFF,TGTGCCAGCAGCCCCGGACACCAACTAGCAGAGGAGTTCTTC
TRBV5-5,TRBD1,NA,TRBJ2-7,CASSLGDRVNEQYF,TGTGCCAGCAGCTTGGGGGACAGGGTTAACGAGCAGTACTTC
TRBV7-6,NA,NA,TRBJ2-2,CASSPPLGGDTGELFF,TGTGCCAGCAGCCCTCCCTTGGGGGGTGACACCGGGGAGCTGTTTTTT
TRBV6-2/TRBV6-3,NA,NA,TRBJ1-6,CASSSRQINNSPLHF,TGTGCCAGCAGTTCCCGACAGATCAATAATTCACCCCTCCACTTT
TRBV11-2,NA,NA,TRBJ1-5,CASSLWSGQPQHF,TGTGCCAGCAGCTTATGGTCCGGTCAGCCCCAGCATTTT
TRBV30,NA,many,TRBJ1-3,CAWSRFSWDGNTIYF,TGTGCCTGGAGTAGGTTCTCCTGGGATGGAAACACCATATATTTT
TRBV11-2,NA,few,TRBJ2-6,CASNFRGAPGAGANVLTF,TGTGCCAGTAATTTTCGTGGAGCGCCGGGCGCCGGGGCCAACGTCCTGACTTTC
TRBV30,TRBD2,NA,TRBJ2-1,CAHQLAGGQAYNEQFF,TGTGCCCACCAACTAGCGGGGGGCCAAGCCTACAATGAGCAGTTCTTC
TRBV24-1,TRBD1,NA,TRBJ2-5,CATSDSGQGQETQYF,TGTGCCACCAGTGATTCTGGACAGGGACAAGAGACCCAGTACTTC
TRBV12-3/TRBV12-4,TRBD1,many,TRBJ2-6,CASSPTGVHGANVLTF,TGTGCCAGCAGTCCGACAGGGGTCCATGGGGCCAACGTCCTGACTTTC
TRBV11-2,TRBD1,NA,TRBJ1-5,CASSLGTGWNQPQHF,TGTGCCAGCAGCTTAGGGACAGGCTGGAATCAGCCCCAGCATTTT
TRBV14,NA,once,TRBJ2-3,CASSHRGLGADTQYF,TGTGCCAGCAGCCACCGGGGCCTAGGGGCAGATACGCAGTATTTT
TRBV7-8,TRBD2,few,TRBJ2-7,CASSRTRVSYEQYF,TGTGCCAGCAGCAGGACTAGGGTCTCCTACGAGCAGTACTTC
TRBV6-5,TRBD2,NA,TRBJ2-7,CASSYEGRAVYEQYF,TGTGCCAGCAGTTATGAAGGGAGGGCAGTCTACGAGCAGTACTTC
TRBV18,TRBD1,many,TRBJ1-5,CASSLFSRTGVHQPQHF,TGTGCCAGCTCACTTTTTTCAAGGACAGGGGTTCATCAGCCCCAGCATTTT
TRBV30,NA,NA,TRBJ1-5,CASDSFNQPQHF,TGTGCCTCGGACAGCTTTAATCAGCCCCAGCATTTT
TRBV27,NA,few,TRBJ1-2,CASRRGETNYGYTF,TGTGCCAGCAGGCGGGGGGAGACTAACTATGGCTACACCTTC
TRBV7-2,NA,NA,TRBJ1-3,CASSPGYSGNTIYF,TGTGCCAGCAGCCCAGGGTACTCTGGAAACACCATATATTTT
TRBV9,NA,many,TRBJ1-5,CASSVGGVSNQPQHF,TGTGCCAGCAGCGTAGGGGGGGTTAGCAATCAGCCCCAGCATTTT
TRBV12-3/TRBV12-4,NA,many,TRBJ2-6,CASSPSSGANVLTF,TGTGCCAGCAGTCCGAGCTCTGGGGCCAACGTCCTGACTTTC
TRBV12-5,NA,few,TRBJ2-2,CASGLVHQSGELFF,TGTGCTAGTGGTTTGGTTCACCAGTCCGGGGAGCTGTTTTTT